This T cell receptor beta chain comes out of a study of T cell repertoires in cytomegalovirus infection. About the research overall: Used in the study were CMV epitopes, some recently identified and HLA-C-restricted, others well-studied and HLA-B-restricted. Matching HLA type and CMV infection were both indicated by public TCR beta signatures. The study, taken as a whole, reports: The study found HLA-C-restricted CMV-specific TCR beta clonotypes dominating the ex vivo response.

In regard to this clonotype: Its antigen is not identified.

From the reads, TCRdb called clonotypes with MiXCR, one entry per CDR3 protein. This table holds 750,000 to 950,000 distinct CDR3 sequences, 25% to 30% found once. The TCR comes from a human donor in good health (CMV status not recorded). Some clones in this sample may be carry-over from other donors' samples. The sequences come from cultured CD8+ T cells from PBMCs, collected from culture after CMV antigen stimulation.

As DNA, the CDR3 is TGTGCCAGCAGCTTTCAGGTATCCGCTGAAGCTTTCTTT. It is translated as CASSFQVSAEAFF. The V call is TRBV7-6, the J call TRBJ1-1; D is undetermined. Trimming pared 3 bases from V and 6 bases from J, leaving 11 bases between. The V gene's germline CDR1 is SGHVS and CDR2 FNYEAQ. There are 13 residues in the CDR3.